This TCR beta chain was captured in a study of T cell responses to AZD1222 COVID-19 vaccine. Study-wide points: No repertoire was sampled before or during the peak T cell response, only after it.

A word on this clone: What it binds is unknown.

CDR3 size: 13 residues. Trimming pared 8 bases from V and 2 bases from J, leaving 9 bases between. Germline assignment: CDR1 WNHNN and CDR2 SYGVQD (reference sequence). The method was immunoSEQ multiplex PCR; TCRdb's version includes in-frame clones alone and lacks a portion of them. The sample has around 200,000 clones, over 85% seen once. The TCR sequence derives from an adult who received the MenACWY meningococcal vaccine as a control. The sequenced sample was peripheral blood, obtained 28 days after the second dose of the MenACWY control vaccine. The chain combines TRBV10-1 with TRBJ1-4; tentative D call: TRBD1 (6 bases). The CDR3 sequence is CASQGNTNEKLFF. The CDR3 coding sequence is TGCGCCAGCCAGGGGAATACTAATGAAAAACTGTTTTTT.